These T cell receptor beta chains were read from a single sample in a study of cytomegalovirus exposure and HLA in healthy donors. Profiling relied on immunoSEQ multiplex PCR, and the TCRdb table lists in-frame clones only, not all of them. The sample holds 100,000 to 150,000 clones; about 83% are singletons and the top ten take about 3.4%. The sequencing input was PBMCs. All receptors come from a man aged 30 to 39 in good health and CMV-seronegative. Each CDR3 is given with its conserved first and last residue. D genes are given only for firm matches. Expanded clones are given a class, and other clones once, few, many or no size at all.

V gene	clone size	D gene	J gene	CDR3 DNA	CDR3 protein
TRBV6-1	.	.	TRBJ2-4	TGTGCCAGCGGAGCGGTAGTTGCCAAAAACATTCAGTACTTC	CASGAVVAKNIQYF
TRBV9	.	.	TRBJ2-3	TGTGCCCCCAAAGCTAGCGCCACAGATACGCAGTATTTT	CAPKASATDTQYF
TRBV29-1	.	TRBD1	TRBJ2-7	TGCAGCGTTGTTACAGGGGTCCACGAGCAGTACTTC	CSVVTGVHEQYF
TRBV19	few	TRBD1	TRBJ1-3	TGTGCCAGTACAGGGGGAGAGGCTGGAAACACCATATATTTT	CASTGGEAGNTIYF
TRBV27	.	.	TRBJ1-1	TGTGCCAGCAGTTCATCACGGGGCACTGAAGCTTTCTTT	CASSSSRGTEAFF
TRBV5-1	.	TRBD1	TRBJ1-1	TGCGCCAGCAGCCCGGGACAGGGGTGGTCGGAAGCTTTCTTT	CASSPGQGWSEAFF
TRBV4-1	once	.	TRBJ2-1	TGCGCCAGCAGCCAAACAGGTTACAATGAGCAGTTCTTC	CASSQTGYNEQFF
TRBV19	.	.	TRBJ2-2	TGTGCCAGTAGTATCGGGTTCACCGGGGAGCTGTTTTTT	CASSIGFTGELFF
TRBV6-6	.	.	TRBJ1-5	TGTGCCAGCAGTTCGACAGCCTATCAGCCCCAGCATTTT	CASSSTAYQPQHF
TRBV6-5	.	TRBD2	TRBJ2-7	TGTGCCAGCAGAGTGATGCGGGAGGGAAACGAGCAGTACTTC	CASRVMREGNEQYF
TRBV15	few	.	TRBJ1-1	TGTGCCACCAGCAGAGATATACCCAGCCCAACAGGGAACACTGAAGCTTTCTTT	CATSRDIPSPTGNTEAFF
TRBV6-5	.	.	TRBJ1-3	TGTGCCAGCAGCTCCACAGGTTCTGGAAACACCATATATTTT	CASSSTGSGNTIYF
TRBV28	.	.	TRBJ2-3	TGTGCCAGCAGGTCAAGTTGGACTCCTACTAGCACAGATACGCAGTATTTT	CASRSSWTPTSTDTQYF
TRBV6-1	.	TRBD1	TRBJ1-4	TGTGCCAGCAGTGAAGGGTACGGAGGGGGCAGAGAGAATGAAAAACTGTTTTTT	CASSEGYGGGRENEKLFF
TRBV6-5	.	TRBD1	TRBJ1-1	TGTGCCAGCAGTTCCGGGACAGGGCTAACTGAAGCTTTCTTT	CASSSGTGLTEAFF
TRBV6-5	.	TRBD1	TRBJ2-7	TGTGCCAGCAGTCTCGACAGGGCGCGCTACGAGCAGTACTTC	CASSLDRARYEQYF
TRBV10-2	.	.	TRBJ1-1	TGCGCCAGCAATCAGGGGAGTGAAGCTTTCTTT	CASNQGSEAFF
TRBV4-1	.	.	TRBJ2-7	TGCGCCAGCAGCCAAGAGTGGCTAGCGCCCTCCTACGAGCAGTACTTC	CASSQEWLAPSYEQYF
TRBV19	.	.	TRBJ2-1	TGTGCCAGTAGTGGGCGGGACTACAATGAGCAGTTCTTC	CASSGRDYNEQFF
TRBV5-1	.	TRBD2	TRBJ2-1	TGCGCCAGCAGCTTGTTGGGCGGGAGGGCCGATGAGCAGTTCTTC	CASSLLGGRADEQFF
TRBV19	.	TRBD1	TRBJ1-5	TGTGCCAGTAGTACCGCCCTTCAGGGGGCAGGTCAGCCCCAGCATTTT	CASSTALQGAGQPQHF
TRBV2	.	TRBD2	TRBJ2-5	TGTGCCAGCGAGGTAGCGGGGGGATCGCTGTCCCGTGGGACCCAGTACTTC	CASEVAGGSLSRGTQYF
TRBV5-1	.	TRBD1	TRBJ2-7	TGCGCCAGCAGCCCAGACTATGCGGGGACAGGGGCCGAGCAGTACTTC	CASSPDYAGTGAEQYF
TRBV28	.	.	TRBJ1-1	TGTGCCAGCCAAAGCCTTACCGAAGCTTTCTTT	CASQSLTEAFF
TRBV7-9	once	.	TRBJ1-1	TGTGCCAGCAGTTCGGCGGCAAACACTGAAGCTTTCTTT	CASSSAANTEAFF
TRBV5-1	.	.	TRBJ1-5	TGCGCCAGCAGTCCGGACGGGGTTGGCAATCAGCCCCAGCATTTT	CASSPDGVGNQPQHF
TRBV27	.	.	TRBJ1-1	TGTGCCAGCAGTTTATTCCAGACCTTCGGGACAAGGATGAACACTGAAGCTTTCTTT	CASSLFQTFGTRMNTEAFF
TRBV18	.	.	TRBJ1-1	TGTGCCAGCTCGCCACAGAACATGAACACTGAAGCTTTCTTT	CASSPQNMNTEAFF
TRBV5-1	.	.	TRBJ2-5	TGCGCCAGCAGCTTGGACGGCCGTGAGGCCCAGTACTTC	CASSLDGREAQYF
TRBV6-4	few	.	TRBJ1-6	TGTGCCAGCAGTGAAAGTGGGAGCAATTCACCCCTCCACTTT	CASSESGSNSPLHF
TRBV28	.	.	TRBJ2-5	TGTGCCAGCAGTTTAGGGGCAGGTCGTCAAGAGACCCAGTACTTC	CASSLGAGRQETQYF
TRBV7-2	once	TRBD2	TRBJ2-2	TGTGCCAGCAGCTTAGTAGCGGGGGGAGCCGGGGAGCTGTTTTTT	CASSLVAGGAGELFF
TRBV27	.	.	TRBJ2-3	TGTGCCAGCAGTTCCGAGGTTCGGGATACGCAGTATTTT	CASSSEVRDTQYF
TRBV29-1	.	TRBD1	TRBJ1-4	TGCAGCGTCACCGGGACAGCTAATGAAAAACTGTTTTTT	CSVTGTANEKLFF
TRBV7-2	.	TRBD1	TRBJ1-2	TGTGCCAGCAGCTTAGATCAGGGGGCCGGCTACACCTTC	CASSLDQGAGYTF
TRBV5-6	few	.	TRBJ1-1	TGTGCCAGCAGCTTAGGGGGTGTTTGGACTGAAGCTTTCTTT	CASSLGGVWTEAFF
TRBV5-4	few	.	TRBJ2-7	TGTGCCAGCAGCCAGCAAACAGAGCCCTACGAGCAGTACTTC	CASSQQTEPYEQYF
TRBV6-5	.	.	TRBJ1-1	TGTGCCAGCAGTTACTACGGGGGGAAGAACACTGAAGCTTTCTTT	CASSYYGGKNTEAFF
TRBV15	.	TRBD1	TRBJ1-5	TGTGCCACCAGCAGGGGACAGGGGGGGAATCAGCCCCAGCATTTT	CATSRGQGGNQPQHF
TRBV5-4	few	TRBD1	TRBJ1-6	TGTGCCAGCAGCCCCCGACAGGGGGTAGGGTCACCCCTCCACTTT	CASSPRQGVGSPLHF
TRBV28	.	TRBD1	TRBJ1-2	TGTGCCAGCAGTTTACCCCAAGAGGGACAGGGAGGGAGAGCTAACTATGGCTACACCTTC	CASSLPQEGQGGRANYGYTF
TRBV2	.	TRBD1	TRBJ1-1	TGTGCCAGCAGTGAAGCCCGGACAGGGAGAAACACTGAAGCTTTCTTT	CASSEARTGRNTEAFF
TRBV2	few	TRBD1	TRBJ1-2	TGTGCCATTCAAAACAGGGGTTGGTTCTATGGCTACACCTTC	CAIQNRGWFYGYTF
TRBV27	.	TRBD1	TRBJ1-5	TGTGCCAGCAGCCTAGTGGGGGGACAGGGAGGCAATCAGCCCCAGCATTTT	CASSLVGGQGGNQPQHF
TRBV7-6	.	.	TRBJ1-1	TGTGCCAGCAGCTTAGACGGCGGTGAAGCTTTCTTT	CASSLDGGEAFF
TRBV18	.	TRBD2	TRBJ2-2	TGTGCCAGCTCTTTGACTAGCGCCCCGGGCACCGGGGAGCTGTTTTTT	CASSLTSAPGTGELFF
TRBV11-2	.	.	TRBJ2-2	TGTGCCAGCAGCTTACGGGGGAATATCAACACCGGGGAGCTGTTTTTT	CASSLRGNINTGELFF
TRBV5-6	few	.	TRBJ2-3	TGTGCCAGCAGTCCTCTACTGTCAGATACGCAGTATTTT	CASSPLLSDTQYF
TRBV28	once	.	TRBJ1-3	TGTGCCAGCAGGACATCTGGAAACACCATATATTTT	CASRTSGNTIYF
TRBV27	.	.	TRBJ1-1	TGTGCCAGCAGTTTCTGGGACCAGGGGACGACTTTCTTT	CASSFWDQGTTFF
TRBV4-1	.	.	TRBJ1-2	TGCGCCAGCAGCCAAGCCCCGGACAAAGATTATGGCTACACCTTC	CASSQAPDKDYGYTF
TRBV28	.	TRBD1	TRBJ1-2	TGTGCCAGCAGTTTAGGGACAGCTATCTATGGCTACACCTTC	CASSLGTAIYGYTF
TRBV5-5	.	TRBD2	TRBJ2-3	TGTGCCAGCAGCTTGATGATAGCGGGAGATACGCAGTATTTT	CASSLMIAGDTQYF
TRBV28	.	.	TRBJ2-7	TGTGCCAGCGGAGAGACAGGTTCCTACGAGCAGTACTTC	CASGETGSYEQYF